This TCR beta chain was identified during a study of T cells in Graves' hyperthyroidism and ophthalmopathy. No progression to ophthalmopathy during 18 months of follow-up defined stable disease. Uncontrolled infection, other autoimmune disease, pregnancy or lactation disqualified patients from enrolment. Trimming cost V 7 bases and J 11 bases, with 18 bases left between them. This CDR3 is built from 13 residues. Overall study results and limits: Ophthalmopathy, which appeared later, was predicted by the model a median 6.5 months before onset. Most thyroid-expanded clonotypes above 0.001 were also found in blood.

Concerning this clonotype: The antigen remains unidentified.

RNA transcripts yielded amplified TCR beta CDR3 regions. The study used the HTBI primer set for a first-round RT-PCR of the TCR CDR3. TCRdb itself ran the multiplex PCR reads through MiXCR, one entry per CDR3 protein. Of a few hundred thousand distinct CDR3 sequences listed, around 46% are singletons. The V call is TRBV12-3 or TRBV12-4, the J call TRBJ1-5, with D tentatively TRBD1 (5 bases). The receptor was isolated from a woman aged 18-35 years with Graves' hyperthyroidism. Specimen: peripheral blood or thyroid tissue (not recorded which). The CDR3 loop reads CASTRRGSETQHF. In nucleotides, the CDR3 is TGTGCCAGCACCAGACGGGGGAGTGAGACCCAGCATTTT.